This TCR beta chain was documented in a study of T cells in Graves' hyperthyroidism and ophthalmopathy. With 4 bases removed from V and 0 bases from J, the gap between germline ends came to 9 bases. The length of the CDR3 is 14 residues. The germline CDR1 and CDR2 sequences are SGHNT and YENEEA. Study-level findings and limits: By a 13 V-J model, ophthalmopathy was set apart from stable hyperthyroidism.

Amplification of TCR beta CDR3 regions used RNA as the template. RT-PCR in the first round (using the HTBI primer set) targeted the TCR CDR3. TCRdb reanalysed the multiplex PCR reads using MiXCR and keeps one entry per CDR3 protein. The sample yields around 580,000 distinct CDR3 sequences, around 46% seen once. This clonotype was observed a handful of times. Its target is unknown. The clonotype was recovered from a woman aged 18-29 years with Graves' hyperthyroidism. Specimen: peripheral blood or thyroid tissue (not recorded which). V usage is TRBV11-3 and J usage is TRBJ1-1; no definite D call. In DNA form, the CDR3 reads TGTGCCAGCAGCTCCCACCTAATGAACACTGAAGCTTTCTTT. Its protein is CASSSHLMNTEAFF.